This TCR beta chain is from a study of blood T cell repertoires in COVID-19. Study-wide context: The samples span acute and convalescent COVID-19 from the United States, Italy and Spain.

Original methodology: Estimated nucleated cell counts came from reference gene primer amplification. The table came from immunoSEQ multiplex PCR; TCRdb's copy has only in-frame clones and leaves some out. V and J calls and clone size are given by that table; D and trimming were obtained from the DNA. The sample has approximately 220,000 clones; more than 70% are singletons. Germline V CDR1 and CDR2: LNHDA, SQIVND (reference sequence). V gave up 3 bases and J gave up 2 bases, with 10 bases separating them. CDR3 length: 14 amino acids. The receptor was derived from a woman between 35 and 50 years old with acute COVID-19. The sequenced sample was PBMCs or T cells enriched from blood (not recorded which). The chain employs TRBV19 and TRBJ1-2, with a tentative D call TRBD1 (5 bases). CDR3 nucleotides: TGTGCCAGTAGTATGACGGGGGGAAACTATGGCTACACCTTC. Encoded protein: CASSMTGGNYGYTF.